The sequence of this TCR beta chain was determined in a study of T-cell memory formation after mild COVID-19. The overall study: Clusters were largely donor specific. Findings and caveats of the study: Some responding clones appeared in pre-infection memory, suggesting cross-reactive memory joined. The SARS-CoV-2 specificity of second-wave clones reaching peak at day 37 remained unverified.

On this clonotype: Its specificity is unknown.

Germline V gene lookup returns CDR1 SGHTA and CDR2 FQGNSA. CDR3 length: 15 amino acids. J was trimmed by 6 bases and V by 3 bases; bases with no gene match: 8. Constant-segment primers served in 5'RACE that generated TCR alpha and TCR beta cDNA libraries bearing sample barcodes and UMIs. TCRdb reprocessed the 5' RACE reads via MiXCR and lists one record per CDR3 protein. The sample contains 250,000 or so distinct CDR3 sequences, about 20% of which appear only once. This receptor was identified in a young man who had mild COVID-19 (a few samples of this study predate the infection). Cell type and time point are not known. V usage is TRBV7-2 and J usage is TRBJ2-3, with 8 nucleotides matching TRBD2. Material: PBMCs or a T cell subset sorted from them (not recorded which). The chain's CDR3 is CASSFFSSGSDTQYF. The CDR3 nucleotides are TGTGCCAGCAGCTTCTTCTCTAGCGGGTCCGATACGCAGTATTTT.